The 12 T cell receptor beta chains below all came from one sample that was sequenced in a study of shared clonotypes between healthy human individuals. TCRdb keeps only in-frame clones here, not all; method: immunoSEQ multiplex PCR. The sample has over 850,000 clones; about 80% are singletons. Sequencing used memory CD4+ T cells from PBMCs. As to subset: CD45RA-negative fraction. These receptors were taken from a man between 18 and 29 years old in good health. Some clones in this sample may be carry-over from other donors' samples.

Concerning this clone: Other DNA sequences in the same sample also yield this CDR3. The chain combines TRBV30 with TRBJ2-3; 7 bases align to TRBD2. Looked up from germline, CDR1 is GTSNPN and CDR2 is SVGIG (reference sequence). V shed 0 bases, J shed 1 base, and the junction held 4 bases outside the gene matches. The CDR3 runs to 15 residues. CDR3 protein: CAWSVERGRTDTQYF. In DNA form, the CDR3 reads TGTGCCTGGAGTGTAGAGCGGGGTCGCACAGATACGCAGTATTTT. Using reference TRBV30 and TRBJ2-3 for the parts outside the CDR3, the full variable domain is SQTIHQWPATLVQPVGSPLSLECTVEGTSNPNLYWYRQAAGRGLQLLFYSVGIGQISSEVPQNLSASRPQDRQFILSSKKLLLSDSGFYLCAWSVERGRTDTQYFGPGTRLTVL.

This clone was observed a few times. The genes are TRBV28 and TRBJ2-7; 7 bases line up with TRBD1. The germline V gene has CDR1 MDHEN and CDR2 SYDVKM. With 8 bases clipped from V and 0 bases from J, the junction kept 4 bases outside the gene matches. The CDR3 extends over 13 amino acids. The CDR3 DNA reads as TGTGCCAGCTCACAGGGGACCTCCTACGAGCAGTACTTC. Protein: CASSQGTSYEQYF.

This clone was detected only a few times. The chain couples TRBV28 to TRBJ2-2, with D perhaps TRBD1 (5 bases). Germline loops: CDR1 MDHEN, CDR2 SYDVKM. V dropped 7 bases and J dropped 4 bases, with 16 bases sitting between them. This CDR3 is built from 15 residues. CDR3 residues: CASTTTRTGTGELFF. CDR3 bases: TGTGCCAGCACCACGACCAGAACAGGCACCGGGGAGCTGTTTTTT.

Regarding this clone: Other DNA variants within this sample encode the same CDR3. CDR3 amino acids: CASSWGLATDTQYF. The CDR3 DNA is TGCGCCAGCAGCTGGGGACTAGCCACAGATACGCAGTATTTT. This rearrangement joins TRBV5-1 to TRBJ2-3; TRBD2 agrees at 9 bases. The CDR3 consists of 14 residues. Germline loops: CDR1 SGHRS, CDR2 YFSETQ. The V gene end was trimmed by 3 bases and the J gene end by 2 bases; junction bases not matched to a gene: 1.

The chain carries TRBV7-9 and TRBJ1-1, with D unresolved. CDR3 length equals 13 residues. In germline, CDR1 is SEHNR, CDR2 FQNEAQ (reference sequence). V lost 3 bases and J lost 2, with 7 bases in between. The CDR3 loop reads CASSFSINTEAFF. The CDR3 DNA is TGTGCCAGCAGCTTTTCCATCAACACTGAAGCTTTCTTT.

This clone was seen a few times. This chain connects TRBV18 to TRBJ2-1; D is unresolved. The V end was cut by 2 bases, the J end by 4 bases, with 18 bases between. The CDR3 spans 17 residues. The germline V gene has CDR1 KGHSH and CDR2 LQKENI. The CDR3 sequence is CASSPRNQAPGYNEQFF. CDR3 sequence (DNA): TGTGCCAGCTCACCAAGGAACCAGGCCCCGGGTTACAATGAGCAGTTCTTC.

The chain joins TRBV13 to TRBJ2-3, with 9 bases aligning to TRBD2. V shed 0 bases and J 2 bases; nucleotides not matched to a gene: 9. The CDR3 runs to 18 residues. Germline V CDR1 and CDR2: PRHDT, FYEKMQ (reference sequence). The CDR3 nucleotides are TGTGCCAGCAGCTTAGGCCCCTCAGCGGGAGGTGTCACAGATACGCAGTATTTT. Protein: CASSLGPSAGGVTDTQYF.

The V and J genes are TRBV6-1 and TRBJ2-3, with TRBD2 as a possible D gene (5 bases). This CDR3 contains 14 residues. Germline V CDR1 and CDR2: MNHNS, SASEGT. Trimming took 1 base from V and 7 from J, leaving 12 bases between them. DNA of the CDR3: TGTGCCAGCAGTGAAGGTGGGAGCTTGAATACGCAGTATTTT. Translation gives CASSEGGSLNTQYF.

The chain links TRBV14 to TRBJ1-1, with 9 bases identical to TRBD1. Germline lookup yields CDR1 SGHDN and CDR2 FVKESK. This CDR3 is 16 amino acids long. After removal of 2 bases from V and 2 bases from J, the junction contained 6 bases not matched to a gene. The CDR3 sequence is CASSQMGQGGNTEAFF. The CDR3 DNA reads TGTGCCAGCAGCCAAATGGGACAGGGAGGCAACACTGAAGCTTTCTTT.

This clone was counted a single time. The rearrangement links TRBV6-1 to TRBJ2-7; TRBD1 agrees at 12 bases. The CDR3 loop spans 14 amino acids. The germline gives CDR1 MNHNS, CDR2 SASEGT. After removal of 6 bases from V and 7 bases from J, the junction contained 7 bases not matched to a gene. CDR3 sequence: CASRAGQGAREQYF. The CDR3, as DNA: TGTGCCAGCAGAGCGGGACAGGGGGCTCGAGAGCAGTACTTC.

The CDR3, as DNA: TGCGCCAGCAGCCCCATCCCAGAGAACACTGAAGCTTTCTTT. Translated, it gives CASSPIPENTEAFF. The gene calls are TRBV5-1 and TRBJ1-1; D remains ambiguous. CDR1 and CDR2 from the germline V gene are SGHRS and YFSETQ. The CDR3 spans 14 residues. Trimming removed 4 bases at V and 1 base at J, with 11 bases between.

This chain connects TRBV5-4 to TRBJ2-3; weak D call: TRBD1 (5 bases). Trimming left V 4 bases short and J 7 bases short, with 25 bases between. CDR3 length equals 17 residues. Germline loops: CDR1 SGHNT, CDR2 YYREEE (reference sequence). CDR3 in DNA: TGTGCCAGCAGCGTGAGTCCGGACATGATGATGACAAATACGCAGTATTTT. It translates to CASSVSPDMMMTNTQYF.